The 14 T cell receptor beta chains in this list originate from one sample, sequenced in a study of T cell repertoires in cytomegalovirus infection. MiXCR, applied by TCRdb to the reads, yields one record per CDR3 protein. This sample has under 150,000 distinct CDR3 sequences, with more than 7% found just once. The sample taken for sequencing was PBMCs. The receptors stem from a human donor in good health (CMV status not recorded). Some clones in this sample may be carry-over from other donors' samples.

This clonotype was observed at least ten times. This chain connects TRBV28 to TRBJ2-2, with TRBD1 matching over 7 bases. After removal of 1 base from V and 0 bases from J, the junction contained 5 bases not matched to a gene. This CDR3 comprises 17 residues. Germline CDR1 MDHEN, CDR2 SYDVKM. This CDR3 reads CASSLLGQTSNTGELFF. CDR3 nucleotide sequence: TGTGCCAGCAGTTTATTGGGACAGACATCGAACACCGGGGAGCTGTTTTTT.

This clonotype has at least ten counts. The CDR3 sequence is CASSFGQSFQPQHF. In nucleotides, the CDR3 is TGTGCCAGCAGTTTTGGCCAGAGCTTTCAGCCCCAGCATTTT. The chain uses TRBV12-3 or TRBV12-4 and TRBJ1-5; D not certain. The CDR3 has 14 residues. The V end lost 3 bases, the J end lost 6 bases, and 12 bases lay between the germline ends.

This clonotype was recorded at least ten times. The chain uses TRBV2 and TRBJ1-1; D not resolved. Germline CDR1 is SNHLY and CDR2 is FYNNEI. Trimming shortened V by 1 base and J by 10 bases, and 7 bases separated the two germline ends. The length of the CDR3 is 11 residues. The CDR3 region is CASSEGWGAFF. The DNA for the CDR3 is TGTGCCAGCAGTGAAGGGTGGGGAGCTTTCTTT.

This chain uses TRBV20-1 with TRBJ2-3; D is possibly TRBD1 (5 bases). V was shortened by 5 bases and J by 0 bases, with 12 bases between the two germline ends. This CDR3 is built from 14 residues. CDR1 is DFQATT, CDR2 SNEGSKA, per germline (reference sequence). The CDR3 sequence is CSAPDRASTDTQYF. DNA of the CDR3: TGCAGTGCTCCAGACAGAGCTAGCACAGATACGCAGTATTTT.

This clonotype was detected ten times or more. The chain combines TRBV9 with TRBJ1-5; 7 nucleotides agree with TRBD1. The V segment lost 3 bases and the J segment 2 bases; nucleotides outside the gene matches: 5. From germline, CDR1 is SGDLS and CDR2 YYNGEE. The CDR3 totals 15 residues. CDR3 coding DNA: TGTGCCAGCAGCGCCTCTGGACAGGGCAATCAGCCCCAGCATTTT. Translated, it gives CASSASGQGNQPQHF.

Regarding this clonotype: A much larger clone lies one base from this, so it may be a read error. This chain connects TRBV7-4 to TRBJ2-1; 9 bases agree with TRBD2. Germline V CDR1 and CDR2: SGHVT, SQSDAQ. There are 15 residues in the CDR3. The CDR3 sequence: CASGHSGGLYNEQIF. CDR3 DNA: TGTGCCAGCGGGCATAGCGGGGGCCTTTACAATGAGCAGATCTTC.

The chain is built from TRBV28 and TRBJ2-1, with TRBD2 identical over 12 bases. The germline V gene encodes CDR1 MDHEN and CDR2 SYDVKM. The trim removed 4 bases at V and 7 bases at J, leaving 5 bases unmatched. This CDR3 has 15 residues. CDR3 sequence (DNA): TGTGCCAGCAGTTCACTAGCGGGGGGCCTTAATGAGCAGTTCTTC. This sequence encodes CASSSLAGGLNEQFF.

This clonotype was seen ten or more times. The chain has TRBV28 and TRBJ2-1, with TRBD2 matching over 11 bases. CDR1 and CDR2 from the germline V gene are MDHEN and SYDVKM. The trim removed 5 bases at V and 4 bases at J, leaving 7 bases unmatched. CDR3 length: 16 residues. CDR3 sequence (DNA): TGTGCCAGCAGTGCTCTAGCGGGGGGACTTTACAATGAGCAGTTCTTC. Its protein product is CASSALAGGLYNEQFF. The variable domain in full, completed from reference TRBV28 and TRBJ2-1, reads DVKVTQSSRYLVKRTGEKVFLECVQDMDHENMFWYRQDPGLGLRLIYFSYDVKMKEKGDIPEGYSVSREKKERFSLILESASTNQTSMYLCASSALAGGLYNEQFFGPGTRLTVL.

This clonotype was found many times. The chain links TRBV12-3 or TRBV12-4 to TRBJ2-7; D is possibly TRBD2 (6 bases). CDR3 length equals 16 residues. V lost 3 bases and J lost 0, with 15 bases in between. The CDR3 nucleotides read TGTGCCAGCAGTTTCGGGAGCCCCGTCAGCTCCTACGAGCAGTACTTC. Its protein product is CASSFGSPVSSYEQYF.

This clonotype was counted many times. The chain has TRBV6-5 and TRBJ2-7; TRBD2 matches at 7 bases. This CDR3 is 15 amino acids long. Germline V gene lookup returns CDR1 MNHEY and CDR2 SVGAGI. V trimming: 0 bases; J trimming: 2 bases; junction bases outside the gene matches: 4. CDR3 sequence reads: CASSYSRAGAYEQYF. DNA for the CDR3: TGTGCCAGCAGTTACTCGCGCGCGGGGGCCTACGAGCAGTACTTC.

This clonotype appeared a few times. This chain joins TRBV20-1 and TRBJ2-7; the match to TRBD1 covers 7 bases. The CDR3 runs to 13 residues. Germline-derived CDR1 and CDR2 are DFQATT and SNEGSKA (reference sequence). V trimming: 5 bases; J trimming: 2 bases; junction bases outside the gene matches: 6. The CDR3 coding sequence is TGCAGTGCTGCCGGGACAGACCCCTACGAGCAGTACTTC. Amino acid sequence: CSAAGTDPYEQYF.

Many counts were recorded for this clonotype. The J gene is TRBJ2-2, the V gene TRBV28, with 7 bases lining up with TRBD2. Trimming removed 3 bases from V and 2 bases from J; junction bases left unmatched: 6. The CDR3 consists of 16 residues. Germline V gene lookup returns CDR1 MDHEN and CDR2 SYDVKM. Written as DNA, the CDR3 is TGTGCCAGCAGTTTGGGGGGGGGTCCTAACACCGGGGAGCTGTTTTTT. Protein sequence: CASSLGGGPNTGELFF.

The chain has TRBV7-3 and TRBJ2-1, with TRBD1 identical over 7 bases. Losses at the gene ends were 5 bases for V and 6 bases for J; bases not matched to a gene: 7. The germline CDR1 and CDR2 sequences are SGHTA and FQGTGA. The CDR3 is made up of 14 amino acids. The CDR3 loop reads CASSRGTEGNEQFF. CDR3 nucleotide sequence: TGTGCCAGCAGCAGGGGGACAGAGGGCAATGAGCAGTTCTTC.

This clonotype was seen repeatedly, ten times or more. The J gene is TRBJ2-3, the V gene TRBV20-1, with TRBD2 matching over 7 bases. CDR1 DFQATT and CDR2 SNEGSKA come from the germline V gene (reference sequence). Trimming took 0 bases from V and 3 from J; bases not matched to a gene: 6. This CDR3 has 15 amino acids. CDR3 protein: CSARDQKRGTDTQYF. CDR3 nucleotides: TGCAGTGCTAGAGATCAAAAGCGGGGTACAGATACGCAGTATTTT.